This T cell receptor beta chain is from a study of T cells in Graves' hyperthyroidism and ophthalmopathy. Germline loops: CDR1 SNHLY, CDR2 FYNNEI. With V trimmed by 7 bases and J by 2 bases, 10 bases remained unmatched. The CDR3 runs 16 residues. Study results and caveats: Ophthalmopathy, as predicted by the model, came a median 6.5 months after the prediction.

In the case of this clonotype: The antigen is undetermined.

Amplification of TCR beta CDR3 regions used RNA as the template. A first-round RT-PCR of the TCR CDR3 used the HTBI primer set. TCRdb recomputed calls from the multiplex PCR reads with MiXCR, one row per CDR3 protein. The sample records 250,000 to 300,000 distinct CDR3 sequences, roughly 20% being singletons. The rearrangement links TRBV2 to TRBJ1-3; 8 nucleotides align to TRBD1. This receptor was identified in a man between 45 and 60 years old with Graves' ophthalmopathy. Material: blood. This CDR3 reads CASISGGAGPGNTIYF. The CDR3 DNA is TGTGCCAGCATTTCAGGGGGCGCCGGTCCTGGAAACACCATATATTTT.